Listed below are T cell receptor beta chains from one sample, sequenced in a study of T-cell memory formation after mild COVID-19. TCRdb reprocessed the 5' RACE reads with MiXCR, giving one entry per CDR3 protein. Here the sample spans 550,000 to 700,000 distinct CDR3 sequences, 17% being singletons. Sequenced sample: PBMCs or a T cell subset sorted from them (not recorded which). The source of these receptors is an adult woman who had mild COVID-19 (a few samples of this study predate the infection). Cell type and time point are not known. Both conserved end residues are part of each CDR3. Each record gives: clone size, D gene, V gene, J gene, CDR3 DNA, CDR3 protein. A D gene is named only where the DNA matches it firmly. Expanded clones get a size class; other rows say once, few or many, or leave the size out.

size: few; D: -; V: TRBV29-1; J: TRBJ1-1; DNA: TGCAGCGTACACTCTAGGGCTGAAGCTTTCTTT; CDR3: CSVHSRAEAFF
size: few; D: -; V: TRBV10-3; J: TRBJ2-3; DNA: TGTGCCATCAACCTAAGCCCCGCCAGGGCAGATACGCAGTATTTT; CDR3: CAINLSPARADTQYF
size: -; D: TRBD2; V: TRBV12-3/TRBV12-4; J: TRBJ2-7; DNA: TGTGCCAGCAGTTCTAGCGGGAGGGCCGTAACCTACGAGCAGTACTTC; CDR3: CASSSSGRAVTYEQYF
size: many; D: TRBD2; V: TRBV6-5; J: TRBJ2-7; DNA: TGTGCCAGCAGTGACCGACACCCTAGACTAGCGGGAGACGAGCAGTACTTC; CDR3: CASSDRHPRLAGDEQYF
size: few; D: -; V: TRBV7-9; J: TRBJ1-5; DNA: TGTGCCAGCAGCTTAAGCCCCAGTGAGAGGACTAGCAATCAGCCCCAGCATTTT; CDR3: CASSLSPSERTSNQPQHF
size: -; D: TRBD2; V: TRBV3-1; J: TRBJ2-2; DNA: TGTGCCAGCAGCCAAGAGACGGGAGGAGACACCGGGGAGCTGTTTTTT; CDR3: CASSQETGGDTGELFF
size: -; D: -; V: TRBV5-4; J: TRBJ2-3; DNA: TGTGCCAGCAGACCGGAGCCGGGGGGCACAAGGGATACGCAGTATTTT; CDR3: CASRPEPGGTRDTQYF
size: few; D: -; V: TRBV6-5; J: TRBJ2-1; DNA: TGTGCCAGCAGTGCTGCAGCGTATAGGGCGAGCTCCTACAATGAGCAGTTCTTC; CDR3: CASSAAAYRASSYNEQFF
size: -; D: -; V: TRBV13; J: TRBJ1-1; DNA: TGTGCCAGCAGTTGGGCCGGGGGCACTGAAGCTTTCTTT; CDR3: CASSWAGGTEAFF
size: -; D: -; V: TRBV7-6; J: TRBJ2-6; DNA: TGTGCCAGCAGCCCAATCATTGTCGCGAGGGGGGCCAACGTCCTGACTTTC; CDR3: CASSPIIVARGANVLTF
size: -; D: -; V: TRBV9; J: TRBJ2-1; DNA: TGTGCCAGCAGCGGACGGGAACCTGGGCAGTTCTTC; CDR3: CASSGREPGQFF
size: -; D: TRBD2; V: TRBV7-3; J: TRBJ2-3; DNA: TGTGCCAGCAGCTTATGGTCCCCGGGACTAGTCACAGATACGCAGTATTTT; CDR3: CASSLWSPGLVTDTQYF
size: few; D: -; V: TRBV7-3; J: TRBJ2-3; DNA: TGTGCCAGCAGCTTAACTAGCGGTAGCCCAGATACGCAGTATTTT; CDR3: CASSLTSGSPDTQYF
size: -; D: TRBD2; V: TRBV2; J: TRBJ2-5; DNA: TGTGCCAGCAGGAGACTAGCGGGTACGAGCCGAGAGACCCAGTACTTC; CDR3: CASRRLAGTSRETQYF
size: few; D: TRBD2; V: TRBV5-1; J: TRBJ2-3; DNA: TGCGCCAGCACCAACCGGGGGACTATAACAGATACGCAGTATTTT; CDR3: CASTNRGTITDTQYF
size: -; D: TRBD1; V: TRBV7-2; J: TRBJ1-1; DNA: TGTGCCAGCAGCTGGACAGGTTCGCGGATGAACACTGAAGCTTTCTTT; CDR3: CASSWTGSRMNTEAFF
size: -; D: -; V: TRBV19; J: TRBJ2-3; DNA: TGTGCCAGTTCCCAGGAAACAAGCACAGATACGCAGTATTTT; CDR3: CASSQETSTDTQYF
size: once; D: -; V: TRBV5-1; J: TRBJ1-5; DNA: TGCGCCAGCAGCTTGGGGACAGAAAGGGTCAATCAGCCCCAGCATTTT; CDR3: CASSLGTERVNQPQHF
size: many; D: TRBD1; V: TRBV5-1; J: TRBJ1-2; DNA: TGCGCCAGCAGCTTGGCGGAGGGGGCTAATCTTGGCTACACCTTC; CDR3: CASSLAEGANLGYTF
size: -; D: -; V: TRBV7-3; J: TRBJ2-5; DNA: TGTGCCAGCAGCTTAACAGCCGCCCAAGAGACCCAGTACTTC; CDR3: CASSLTAAQETQYF
size: many; D: TRBD1; V: TRBV7-2; J: TRBJ2-5; DNA: TGTGCCAGCAGAATAAGACAGGGGCAAGAGACCCAGTACTTC; CDR3: CASRIRQGQETQYF
size: few; D: -; V: TRBV5-5; J: TRBJ2-7; DNA: TGTGCCAGCAGCTTCGTTGCTGACGGCTACGAGCAGTACTTC; CDR3: CASSFVADGYEQYF
size: -; D: TRBD2; V: TRBV20-1; J: TRBJ2-5; DNA: TGCAGTGCTAGAGCACTAGCGGGGCGGGGGGAGACCCAGTACTTC; CDR3: CSARALAGRGETQYF
size: -; D: -; V: TRBV5-1; J: TRBJ1-2; DNA: TGCGCCAGCAGCTCCCGGGACTTAGCTAACTATGGCTACACCTTC; CDR3: CASSSRDLANYGYTF
size: -; D: -; V: TRBV6-1; J: TRBJ2-4; DNA: TGTGCCTGCAGCCAAGGGGGGTCCAAAAACATTCAGTACTTC; CDR3: CACSQGGSKNIQYF
size: few; D: -; V: TRBV10-3; J: TRBJ1-4; DNA: TGTGCCATGTCCGGGACCGTAAATGAAAAACTGTTTTTT; CDR3: CAMSGTVNEKLFF